Included here is one T cell receptor (beta chain) sequence, with context. The antigen remains unidentified. J lost 10 bases, V lost 7 bases, and 10 bases had no gene match. CDR3 length equals 13 residues. The germline V gene has CDR1 SEHNR and CDR2 FQNEAQ (reference sequence). Using immunoSEQ multiplex PCR, the repertoire was profiled, and TCRdb retains in-frame clones only, with some absent. The data hold about 140,000 clones, with roughly 92% observed a single time. This record comes from a study of T cell responses to AZD1222 COVID-19 vaccine. Study results and caveats: Spike-spanning, vaccine-associated CD4 TCRs were dominant at 160-218 and 743-854.

The sequence was collected from an adult in good health. This sequence joins TRBV7-9 and TRBJ1-2, with 9 bases fitting TRBD1. The sample in question was peripheral blood, obtained on day 0 of AZD1222 vaccination. The CDR3: CASILGTGSVYTF. The CDR3 nucleotides are TGTGCCAGCATCCTGGGGACAGGGTCGGTCTACACCTTC.